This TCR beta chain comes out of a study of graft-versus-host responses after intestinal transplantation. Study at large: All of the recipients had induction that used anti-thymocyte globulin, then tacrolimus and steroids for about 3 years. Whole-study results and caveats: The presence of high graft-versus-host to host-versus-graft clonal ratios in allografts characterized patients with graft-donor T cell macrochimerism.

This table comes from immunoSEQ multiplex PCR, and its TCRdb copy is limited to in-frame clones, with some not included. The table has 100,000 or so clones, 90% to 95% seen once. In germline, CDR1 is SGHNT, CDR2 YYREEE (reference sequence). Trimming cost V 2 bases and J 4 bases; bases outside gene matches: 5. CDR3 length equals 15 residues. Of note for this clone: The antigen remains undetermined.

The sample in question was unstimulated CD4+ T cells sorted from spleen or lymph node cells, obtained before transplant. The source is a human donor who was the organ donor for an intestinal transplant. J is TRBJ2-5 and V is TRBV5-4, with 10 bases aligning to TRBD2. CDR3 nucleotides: TGTGCCAGCAGCTTCAGCGGGGGGGCCACAGAGACCCAGTACTTC. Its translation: CASSFSGGATETQYF.